This T cell receptor beta chain was identified during a study of cytotoxic CD8 clonotypes in ibrutinib-treated CLL. The ends were cut back, 0 bases at V and 1 base at J, with 14 bases in the middle. This CDR3 region has 17 residues. CDR1 and CDR2 (germline): SGHNT, YENEEA. TCRdb's copy holds only in-frame clones and misses some; the assay was immunoSEQ multiplex PCR. The table records about 76,000 clones, about 82% of them present only once. The receptor's source is a human donor with chronic lymphocytic leukemia. The chain employs TRBV11-3 and TRBJ2-3, with no clear D. The starting material was PBMCs, obtained before ibrutinib treatment. CDR3 DNA: TGTGCCAGCAGCTTAGATTCGTCTGGCACCGGCACAGATACGCAGTATTTT. Translating it yields CASSLDSSGTGTDTQYF.